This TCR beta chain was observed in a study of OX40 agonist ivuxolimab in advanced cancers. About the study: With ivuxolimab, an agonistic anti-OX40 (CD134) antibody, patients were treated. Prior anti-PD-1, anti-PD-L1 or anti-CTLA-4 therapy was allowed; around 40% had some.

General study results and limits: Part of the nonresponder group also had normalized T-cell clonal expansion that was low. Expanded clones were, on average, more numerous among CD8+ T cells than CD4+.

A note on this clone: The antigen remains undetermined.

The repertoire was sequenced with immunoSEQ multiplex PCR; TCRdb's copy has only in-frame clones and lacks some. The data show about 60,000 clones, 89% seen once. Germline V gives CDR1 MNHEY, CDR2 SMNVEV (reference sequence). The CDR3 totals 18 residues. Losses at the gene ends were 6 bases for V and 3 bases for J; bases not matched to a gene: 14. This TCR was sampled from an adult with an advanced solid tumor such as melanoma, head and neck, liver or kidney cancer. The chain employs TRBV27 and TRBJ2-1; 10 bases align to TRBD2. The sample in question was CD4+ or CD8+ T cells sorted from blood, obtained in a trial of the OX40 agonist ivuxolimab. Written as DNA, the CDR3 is TGTGCCAGCAGGGGTAGGGCTAGCGGGAGAGTTTACTACAATGAGCAGTTCTTC. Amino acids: CASRGRASGRVYYNEQFF.